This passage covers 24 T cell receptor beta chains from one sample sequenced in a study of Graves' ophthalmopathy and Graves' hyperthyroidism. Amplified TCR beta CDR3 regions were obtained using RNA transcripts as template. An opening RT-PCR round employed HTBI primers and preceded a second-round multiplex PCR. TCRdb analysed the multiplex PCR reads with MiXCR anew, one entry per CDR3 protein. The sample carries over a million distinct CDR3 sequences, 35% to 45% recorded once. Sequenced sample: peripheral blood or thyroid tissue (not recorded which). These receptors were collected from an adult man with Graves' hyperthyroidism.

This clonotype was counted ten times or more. CDR3 sequence (DNA): TGTGCCAGCAGCGTCACTAGCGACTCCTACGAGCAGTACTTC. Encoded protein: CASSVTSDSYEQYF. The chain combines TRBV13 with TRBJ2-7; 7 nucleotides agree with TRBD2. This CDR3 contains 14 residues. Germline CDR1 PRHDT, CDR2 FYEKMQ (reference sequence). Unmatched junction bases numbered 4, after V lost 5 bases and J lost 0 bases.

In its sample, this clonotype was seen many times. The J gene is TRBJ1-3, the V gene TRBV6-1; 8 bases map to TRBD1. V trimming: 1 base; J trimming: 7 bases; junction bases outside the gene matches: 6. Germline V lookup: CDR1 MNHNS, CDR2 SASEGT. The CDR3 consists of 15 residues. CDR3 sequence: CASSEGGRGRNTIYF. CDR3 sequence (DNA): TGTGCCAGCAGTGAAGGTGGCAGGGGGCGGAACACCATATATTTT.

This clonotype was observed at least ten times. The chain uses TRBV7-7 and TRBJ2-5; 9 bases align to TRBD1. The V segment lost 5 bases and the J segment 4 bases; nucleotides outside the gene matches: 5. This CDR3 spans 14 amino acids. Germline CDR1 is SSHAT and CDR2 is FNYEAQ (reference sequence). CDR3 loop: CASSIGQGIETQYF. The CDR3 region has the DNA TGTGCCAGCAGCATTGGACAGGGGATAGAGACCCAGTACTTC.

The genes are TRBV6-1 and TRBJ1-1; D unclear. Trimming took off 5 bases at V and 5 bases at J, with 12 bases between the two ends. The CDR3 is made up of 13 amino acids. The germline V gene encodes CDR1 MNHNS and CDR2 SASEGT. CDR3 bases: TGTGCCAGCAGTTATGTGGCTGGGACTGAAGCTTTCTTT. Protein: CASSYVAGTEAFF.

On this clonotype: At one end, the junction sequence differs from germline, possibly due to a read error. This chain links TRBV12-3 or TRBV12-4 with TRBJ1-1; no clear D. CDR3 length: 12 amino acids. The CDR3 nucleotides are TGTGTCAGCAGTTTAACACACACTGAAGCTTTCTTT. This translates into CVSSLTHTEAFF.

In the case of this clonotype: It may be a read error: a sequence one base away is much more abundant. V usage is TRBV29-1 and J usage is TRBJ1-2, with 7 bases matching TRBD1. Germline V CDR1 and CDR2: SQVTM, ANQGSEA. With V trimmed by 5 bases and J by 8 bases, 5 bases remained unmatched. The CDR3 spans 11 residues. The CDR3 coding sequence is TGCAGCGTTCCCCTGGACAGGGGCTACACCTTC. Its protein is CSVPLDRGYTF.

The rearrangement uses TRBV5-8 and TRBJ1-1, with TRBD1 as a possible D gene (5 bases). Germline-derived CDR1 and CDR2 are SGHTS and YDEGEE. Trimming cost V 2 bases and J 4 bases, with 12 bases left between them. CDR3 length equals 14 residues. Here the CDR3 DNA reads TGTGCCAGCAGCTTTCGAGGGGTAGGCACTGAAGCTTTCTTT. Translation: CASSFRGVGTEAFF.

The CDR3 loop reads CASSVEGTEGEHF. In DNA, the CDR3 is TGTGCCAGCAGCGTAGAGGGGACAGAGGGAGAGCATTTT. The chain has TRBV9 and TRBJ1-5; TRBD1 matches at 7 bases. V dropped 0 bases and J dropped 14; count of bases not matched to a gene: 8. Per the germline V gene, CDR1 is SGDLS and CDR2 is YYNGEE. This CDR3 is built from 13 residues.

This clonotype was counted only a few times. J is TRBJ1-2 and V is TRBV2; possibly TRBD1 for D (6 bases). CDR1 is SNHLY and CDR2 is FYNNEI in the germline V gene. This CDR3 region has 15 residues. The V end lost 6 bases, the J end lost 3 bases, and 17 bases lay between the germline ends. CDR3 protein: CASSPRRTDHYGYTF. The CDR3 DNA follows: TGTGCCAGCAGCCCACGAAGGACAGACCACTATGGCTACACCTTC.

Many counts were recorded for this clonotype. The CDR3 protein is CASSVHPGSAENNSPLHF. Written as DNA, the CDR3 is TGTGCCAGCAGCGTCCATCCAGGGTCCGCTGAAAATAATTCACCCCTCCACTTT. The chain links TRBV9 to TRBJ1-6, with D possibly TRBD1 on 5 matching bases. This CDR3 region has 18 residues. CDR1 SGDLS and CDR2 YYNGEE come from the germline V gene. Trimming removed 2 bases at V and 5 bases at J, with 20 bases between.

CDR3 DNA: TGTGCCAGCGGGGAACCGGGACAGGACTATTCACCCCTCCACTTT. It encodes CASGEPGQDYSPLHF. The chain combines TRBV6-6 with TRBJ1-6; TRBD1 aligns across 8 bases. V trimming: 8 bases; J trimming: 8 bases; junction bases outside the gene matches: 11. Germline CDR1 MNHNY, CDR2 SVGAGI (reference sequence). This CDR3 spans 15 amino acids.

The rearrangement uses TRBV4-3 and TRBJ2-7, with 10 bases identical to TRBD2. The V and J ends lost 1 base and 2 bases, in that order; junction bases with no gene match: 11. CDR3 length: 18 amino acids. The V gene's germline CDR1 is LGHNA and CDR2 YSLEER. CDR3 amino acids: CASSQAPSTSGLTYEQYF. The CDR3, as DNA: TGCGCCAGCAGCCAAGCCCCCTCGACTAGCGGGCTAACCTACGAGCAGTACTTC.

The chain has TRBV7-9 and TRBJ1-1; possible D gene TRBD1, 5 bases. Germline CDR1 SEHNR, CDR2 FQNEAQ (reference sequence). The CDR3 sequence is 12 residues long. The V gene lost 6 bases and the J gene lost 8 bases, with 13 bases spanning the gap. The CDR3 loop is CASRAQGPEAFF. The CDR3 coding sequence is TGTGCCAGCAGGGCTCAGGGACCCGAAGCTTTCTTT.

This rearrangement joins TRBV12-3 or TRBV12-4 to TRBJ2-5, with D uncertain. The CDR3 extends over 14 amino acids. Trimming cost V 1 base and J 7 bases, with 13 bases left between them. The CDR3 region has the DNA TGTGCCAGCAGTTTAGATTACAGCACGGGGACCCAGTACTTC. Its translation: CASSLDYSTGTQYF.

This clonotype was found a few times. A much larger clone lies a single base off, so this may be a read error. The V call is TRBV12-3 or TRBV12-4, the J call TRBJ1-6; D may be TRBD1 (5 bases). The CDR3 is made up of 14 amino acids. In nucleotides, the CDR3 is TGTGCCAGCAGCTGGGATCGAGGGGCTTCACCCTTCCACTTT. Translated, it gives CASSWDRGASPFHF.

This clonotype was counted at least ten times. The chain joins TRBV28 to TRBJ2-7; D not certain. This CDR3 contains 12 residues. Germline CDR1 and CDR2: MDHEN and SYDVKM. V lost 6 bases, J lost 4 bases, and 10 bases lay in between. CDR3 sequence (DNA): TGTGCCAGCAGCCCCGCGAGGTACGAGCAGTACTTC. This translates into CASSPARYEQYF.

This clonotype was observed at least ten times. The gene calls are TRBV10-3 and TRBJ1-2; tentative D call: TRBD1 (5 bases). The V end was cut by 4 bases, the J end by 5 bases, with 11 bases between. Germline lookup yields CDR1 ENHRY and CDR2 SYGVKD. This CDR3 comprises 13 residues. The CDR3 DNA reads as TGTGCCATCAGTGGTGGGGGGATTTATGGCTACACCTTC. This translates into CAISGGGIYGYTF.

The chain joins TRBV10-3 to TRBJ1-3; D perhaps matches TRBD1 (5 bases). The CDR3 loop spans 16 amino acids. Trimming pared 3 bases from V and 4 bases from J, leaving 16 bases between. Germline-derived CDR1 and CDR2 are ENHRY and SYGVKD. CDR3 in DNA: TGTGCCATCAGTGAAAGGCAGGGAAGGGGAGGAAACACCATATATTTT. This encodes CAISERQGRGGNTIYF.

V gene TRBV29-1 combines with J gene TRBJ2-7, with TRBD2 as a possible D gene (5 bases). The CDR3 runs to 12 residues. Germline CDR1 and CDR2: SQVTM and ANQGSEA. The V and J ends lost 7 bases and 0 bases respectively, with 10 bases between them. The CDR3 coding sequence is TGCAGCGCGACACTAGGCTCCTACGAGCAGTACTTC. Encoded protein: CSATLGSYEQYF.

The CDR3 coding sequence is TGTGCCAGCAGCGGGACACCCGGGACAGGAATATACGAGCAGTACTTC. Protein product: CASSGTPGTGIYEQYF. V usage is TRBV9 and J usage is TRBJ2-7; 8 bases are a match to TRBD1. The V gene end was trimmed by 3 bases and the J gene end by 4 bases; junction bases not matched to a gene: 12. The CDR3 has 16 amino acids. CDR1 and CDR2 (germline): SGDLS, YYNGEE.

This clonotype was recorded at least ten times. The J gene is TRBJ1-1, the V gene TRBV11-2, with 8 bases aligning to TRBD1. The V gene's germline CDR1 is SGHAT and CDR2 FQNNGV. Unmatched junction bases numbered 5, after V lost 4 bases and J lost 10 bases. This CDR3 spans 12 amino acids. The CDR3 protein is CASSSRGQTAFF. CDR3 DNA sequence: TGTGCCAGCAGCTCCAGGGGGCAAACAGCTTTCTTT.

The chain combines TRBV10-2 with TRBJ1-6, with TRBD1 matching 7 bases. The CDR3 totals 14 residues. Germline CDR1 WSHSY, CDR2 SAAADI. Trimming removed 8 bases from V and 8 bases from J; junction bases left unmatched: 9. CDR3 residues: CASAQTGSYSPLHF. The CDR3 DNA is TGCGCCAGCGCCCAGACAGGGAGTTATTCACCCCTCCACTTT.

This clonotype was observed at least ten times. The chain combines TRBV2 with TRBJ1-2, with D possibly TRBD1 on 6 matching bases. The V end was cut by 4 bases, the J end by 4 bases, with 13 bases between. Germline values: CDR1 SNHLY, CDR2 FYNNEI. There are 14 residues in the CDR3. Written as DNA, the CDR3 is TGTGCCAGCAGTGTCCTCCAGGGGTCCTATGGCTACACCTTC. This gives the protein CASSVLQGSYGYTF.

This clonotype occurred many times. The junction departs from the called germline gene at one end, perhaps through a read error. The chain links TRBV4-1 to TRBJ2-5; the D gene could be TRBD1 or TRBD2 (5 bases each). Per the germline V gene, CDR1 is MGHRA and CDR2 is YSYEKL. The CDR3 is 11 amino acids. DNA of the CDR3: TGCGCCAGCAGCCAAGTGGGGGAGCCAATCTTC. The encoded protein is CASSQVGEPIF.